This T cell receptor (beta chain) was identified in a study of T cells in Graves' hyperthyroidism and ophthalmopathy. Ten or more counts support this clonotype. V was pared by 8 bases and J by 7 bases, with 15 bases between. The germline gives CDR1 SGHTA, CDR2 FQGNSA. CDR3 size: 12 residues. Each diagnosis was grounded in clinical symptoms, serum thyroxine and TRAb, thyroid ultrasound, and orbital computed tomography. TCR beta CDR3 sequences were amplified from RNA transcripts. First-round RT-PCR of the TCR CDR3 relied on the HTBI primer set. TCRdb called the multiplex PCR reads again in MiXCR, with one record for every CDR3 protein. The sample shows about 350,000 distinct CDR3 sequences, roughly 19% of them seen only once.

The chain recombines TRBV7-2 with TRBJ2-7; possibly TRBD2 for D (5 bases). The sequenced sample was blood. The sequence came from a woman younger than 30 with Graves' hyperthyroidism. The DNA of the CDR3 is TGTGCCAGCGGGGTGGACTCCACAGAGCAGTACTTC. Protein: CASGVDSTEQYF.